This TCR beta chain was sequenced for a study of blood T cell repertoires in COVID-19. About the study: There were acute and convalescent COVID-19 samples, and they came from the United States, Italy and Spain. PBMCs, B-cell-depleted T cells, or T cells provided the cDNA or gDNA that made up the material.

In the authors' methods: Nucleated cell counts were estimated from reference gene primer amplification. Assay used: immunoSEQ multiplex PCR; TCRdb lists only in-frame clones, some missing. The V and J calls and clone size were taken over from that table, and D and trimming were inferred from the DNA. Among some 67,000 clones listed, roughly 89% were seen once. Germline V CDR1 and CDR2: SGHTA, FQGNSA. Trimming removed 0 bases from V and 4 bases from J, with 10 bases in between. The CDR3 sequence is 15 residues long. The rearrangement links TRBV7-2 to TRBJ1-5, with D maybe TRBD1 (5 bases). This receptor was taken from an elderly woman with acute or convalescent COVID-19. The sample taken for sequencing was peripheral blood. The CDR3 DNA reads TGTGCCAGCAGCTTAGCGGGGCGGGGGAATCAGCCCCAGCATTTT. Encoded protein: CASSLAGRGNQPQHF.